Listed below are T cell receptor beta chains from one sample, sequenced in a study of cytomegalovirus exposure and HLA in healthy donors. Measured with immunoSEQ multiplex PCR; TCRdb has only the in-frame clones, and not every one. Recorded for this sample: some 50,000 clones. The sequencing input was PBMCs. The receptors come from a woman in her thirties or forties in good health and CMV-seronegative. Each CDR3 is given with its conserved first and last residue. A D gene is named only where the DNA matches it firmly.

-	TRBJ1-4	TRBV30	CAWSSLEKLFF	TGTGCCTGGAGCTCCCTAGAAAAACTGTTTTTT
-	TRBJ2-2	TRBV27	CASSWGRSGELFF	TGTGCCAGCTCTTGGGGGCGTAGCGGGGAGCTGTTTTTT
TRBD1	TRBJ1-2	TRBV27	CASTRGVDYGYTF	TGTGCCAGCACCAGGGGGGTGGACTATGGCTACACCTTC
TRBD2	TRBJ2-1	TRBV7-9	CASSSWAGGSGRNEQFF	TGTGCCAGCAGTTCGTGGGCGGGCGGGAGCGGTCGAAATGAGCAGTTCTTC
TRBD1	TRBJ1-5	TRBV27	CASTPLQGYGNQPQHF	TGTGCCAGCACCCCACTACAGGGGTATGGCAATCAGCCCCAGCATTTT
TRBD1	TRBJ1-1	TRBV6-5	CASSLLGTGETEAFF	TGTGCCAGCAGCCTCCTCGGGACAGGGGAAACTGAAGCTTTCTTT
-	TRBJ2-7	TRBV10-2	CASSDYLEDSATEQYF	TGCGCCAGCAGTGACTATCTGGAAGACTCCGCTACAGAGCAGTACTTC
TRBD2	TRBJ2-1	TRBV29-1	CSVDASSGRGTLQFF	TGCAGCGTTGATGCCTCTAGCGGGAGGGGGACCTTGCAGTTCTTC
-	TRBJ1-5	TRBV15	CATSRGGSSNQPQHF	TGTGCCACCAGCAGAGGAGGGTCGAGCAATCAGCCCCAGCATTTT
-	TRBJ1-3	TRBV7-9	CASSSPGHKGNTIYF	TGTGCCAGCAGCTCTCCGGGACACAAAGGAAACACCATATATTTT
-	TRBJ2-5	TRBV28	CASSLPRRQGMAQYF	TGTGCCAGCAGTTTGCCGCGGCGGCAGGGTATGGCCCAGTACTTC
-	TRBJ1-3	TRBV4-2	CASSQDNWGTSGNTIYF	TGTGCCAGCAGCCAAGATAATTGGGGCACCTCTGGAAACACCATATATTTT
-	TRBJ1-1	TRBV11-2	CASRKRGQGGTEAFF	TGTGCCAGCAGAAAAAGGGGCCAGGGAGGGACTGAAGCTTTCTTT
TRBD2	TRBJ2-3	TRBV7-9	CASSLGIGGRRTDTQYF	TGTGCCAGCAGCTTAGGGATCGGCGGGAGGCGAACAGATACGCAGTATTTT
-	TRBJ2-5	TRBV10-3	CAISITGRGETQYF	TGTGCCATCAGCATAACTGGGAGAGGAGAGACCCAGTACTTC
TRBD1	TRBJ2-7	TRBV18	CASSPRGTGRYEQYF	TGTGCCAGCTCACCACGAGGGACAGGCCGTTACGAGCAGTACTTC
TRBD2	TRBJ2-1	TRBV29-1	CSVQSSSGSGDEQFF	TGCAGCGTTCAGTCGAGTAGCGGGAGCGGCGATGAGCAGTTCTTC
-	TRBJ2-5	TRBV19	CASDGGGKTQYF	TGTGCCAGTGATGGGGGAGGAAAGACCCAGTACTTC
TRBD2	TRBJ2-2	TRBV5-4	CASSLPPGTSGSYTGELFF	TGTGCCAGCAGCTTGCCCCCTGGGACTAGCGGGAGTTATACCGGGGAGCTGTTTTTT
-	TRBJ1-2	TRBV4-3	CASSQDWVGEDGYTF	TGCGCCAGCAGCCAAGATTGGGTAGGGGAGGATGGCTACACCTTC
-	TRBJ1-1	TRBV6-5	CASNRNTEAFF	TGTGCCAGCAATAGGAACACTGAAGCTTTCTTT
-	TRBJ2-7	TRBV4-3	CASTPGPGSAYEQYF	TGCGCCAGCACCCCTGGGCCGGGGAGCGCCTACGAGCAGTACTTC
-	TRBJ2-5	TRBV6-5	CASRSRGRETQYF	TGTGCCAGCAGGTCCCGGGGTAGGGAGACCCAGTACTTC
-	TRBJ2-7	TRBV6-6	CASRVGLQPYEQYF	TGTGCCAGCCGTGTGGGCCTGCAACCGTACGAGCAGTACTTC
-	TRBJ2-5	TRBV19	CASTSGRGPQETQYF	-
TRBD2	TRBJ2-2	TRBV29-1	CSVRESDTGELFF	TGCAGCGTGCGGGAGTCGGACACCGGGGAGCTGTTTTTT
TRBD1	TRBJ2-5	TRBV28	CASSTRTGGQETQYF	TGTGCCAGCAGTACGCGGACAGGGGGACAAGAGACCCAGTACTTC
-	TRBJ2-7	TRBV6-6	CASSYGIREQYF	TGTGCCAGCAGTTACGGTATCAGGGAGCAGTACTTC
-	TRBJ2-1	TRBV2	CASSVNFAGTYNEQFF	TGTGCCAGCAGTGTTAATTTCGCGGGGACCTACAATGAGCAGTTCTTC
TRBD2	TRBJ2-2	TRBV28	CASLTAGHTGELFF	TGTGCCAGTTTAACAGCGGGGCACACCGGGGAGCTGTTTTTT
TRBD1	TRBJ1-1	TRBV5-1	CASSRDRGGQTEAFF	TGCGCCAGCAGCCGGGACAGGGGTGGGCAAACTGAAGCTTTCTTT
-	TRBJ2-3	TRBV7-9	CASSLNLPTDTQYF	TGTGCCAGCAGCCTAAACCTGCCCACAGATACGCAGTATTTT
TRBD1	TRBJ1-2	TRBV4-1	CASSHTSGTGDIGYTF	TGCGCCAGCAGCCACACTTCCGGGACAGGGGATATTGGCTACACCTTC
TRBD1	TRBJ2-1	TRBV4-3	CASSQLQGADEQFF	TGCGCCAGCAGCCAACTTCAGGGGGCCGATGAGCAGTTCTTC